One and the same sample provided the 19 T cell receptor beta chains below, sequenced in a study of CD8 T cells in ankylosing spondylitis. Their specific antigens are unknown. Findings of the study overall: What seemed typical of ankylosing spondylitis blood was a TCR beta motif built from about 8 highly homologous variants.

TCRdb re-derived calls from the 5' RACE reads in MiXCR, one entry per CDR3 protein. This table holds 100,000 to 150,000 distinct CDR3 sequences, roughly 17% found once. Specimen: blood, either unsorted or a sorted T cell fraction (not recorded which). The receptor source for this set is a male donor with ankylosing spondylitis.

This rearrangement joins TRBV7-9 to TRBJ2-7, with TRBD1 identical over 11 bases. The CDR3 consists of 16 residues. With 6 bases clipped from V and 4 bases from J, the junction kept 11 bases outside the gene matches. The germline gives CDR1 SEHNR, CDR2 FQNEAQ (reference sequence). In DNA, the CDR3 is TGTGCCAGCAGTTTACCCCGGGACAGGGGGTCTTACGAGCAGTACTTC. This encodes CASSLPRDRGSYEQYF.

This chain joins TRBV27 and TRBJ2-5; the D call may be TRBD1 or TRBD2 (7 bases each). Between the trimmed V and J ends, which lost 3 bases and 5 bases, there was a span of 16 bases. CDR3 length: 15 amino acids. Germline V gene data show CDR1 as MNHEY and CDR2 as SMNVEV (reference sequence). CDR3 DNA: TGTGCCAGCAGTTTCGCAGGGGGGGAACCTGAGACCCAGTACTTC. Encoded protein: CASSFAGGEPETQYF.

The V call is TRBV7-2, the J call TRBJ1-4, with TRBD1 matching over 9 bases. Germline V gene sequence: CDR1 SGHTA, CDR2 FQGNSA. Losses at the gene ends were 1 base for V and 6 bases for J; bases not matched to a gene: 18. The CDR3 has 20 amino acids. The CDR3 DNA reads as TGTGCCAGCAGCTTAGGCTGGACGGACAGGGGCCCCTGGATGGATGAAAAACTGTTTTTT. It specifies CASSLGWTDRGPWMDEKLFF.

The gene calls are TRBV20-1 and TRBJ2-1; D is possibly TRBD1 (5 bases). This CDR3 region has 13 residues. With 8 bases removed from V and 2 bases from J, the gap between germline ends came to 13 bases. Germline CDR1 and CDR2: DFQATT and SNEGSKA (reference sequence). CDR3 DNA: TGCAGTACGAGTCAGGGAACCTACAATGAGCAGTTCTTC. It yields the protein CSTSQGTYNEQFF.

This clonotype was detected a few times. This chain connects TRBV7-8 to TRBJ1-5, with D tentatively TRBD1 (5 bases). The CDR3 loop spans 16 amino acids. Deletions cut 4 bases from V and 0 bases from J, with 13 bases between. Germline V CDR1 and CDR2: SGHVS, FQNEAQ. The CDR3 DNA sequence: TGTGCCAGCAGCTCAGACAGCCCCTATAGCAATCAGCCCCAGCATTTT. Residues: CASSSDSPYSNQPQHF.

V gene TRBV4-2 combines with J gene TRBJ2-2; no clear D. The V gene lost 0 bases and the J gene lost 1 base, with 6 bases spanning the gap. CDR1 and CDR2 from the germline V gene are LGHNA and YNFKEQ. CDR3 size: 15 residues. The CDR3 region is CASSQDLKNTGELFF. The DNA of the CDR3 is TGTGCCAGCAGCCAAGACCTTAAGAACACCGGGGAGCTGTTTTTT.

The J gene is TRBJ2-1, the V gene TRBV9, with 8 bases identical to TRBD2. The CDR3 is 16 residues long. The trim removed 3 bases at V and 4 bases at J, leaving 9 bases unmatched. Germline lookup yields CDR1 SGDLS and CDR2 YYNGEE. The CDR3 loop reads CASSDVAGGSYNEQFF. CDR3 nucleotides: TGTGCCAGCAGCGACGTGGCGGGAGGATCATACAATGAGCAGTTCTTC.

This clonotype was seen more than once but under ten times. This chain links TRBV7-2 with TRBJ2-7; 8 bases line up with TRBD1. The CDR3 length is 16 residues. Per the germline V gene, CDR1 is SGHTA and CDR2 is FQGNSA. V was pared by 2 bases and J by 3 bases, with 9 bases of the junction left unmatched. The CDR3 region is CASSLTPGQVGYEQYF. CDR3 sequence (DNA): TGTGCCAGCAGCTTAACCCCGGGACAGGTGGGCTACGAGCAGTACTTC. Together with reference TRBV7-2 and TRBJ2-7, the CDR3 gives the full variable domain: GAGVSQSPSNKVTEKGKDVELRCDPISGHTALYWYRQSLGQGLEFLIYFQGNSAPDKSGLPSDRFSAERTGGSVSTLTIQRTQQEDSAVYLCASSLTPGQVGYEQYFGPGTRLTVT.

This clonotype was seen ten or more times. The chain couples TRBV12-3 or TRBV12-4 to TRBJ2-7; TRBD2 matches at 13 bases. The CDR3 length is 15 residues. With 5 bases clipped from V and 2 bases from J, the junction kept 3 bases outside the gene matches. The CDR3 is CASSGLAGAPYEQYF. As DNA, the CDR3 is TGTGCCAGCAGTGGACTAGCGGGAGCCCCCTACGAGCAGTACTTC.

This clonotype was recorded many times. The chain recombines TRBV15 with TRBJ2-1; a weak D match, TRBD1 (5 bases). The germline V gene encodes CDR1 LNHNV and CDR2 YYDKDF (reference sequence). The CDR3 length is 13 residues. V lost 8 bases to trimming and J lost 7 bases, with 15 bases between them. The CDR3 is CATDQGPRNEQFF. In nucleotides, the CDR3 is TGTGCCACCGATCAGGGTCCCAGGAATGAGCAGTTCTTC.

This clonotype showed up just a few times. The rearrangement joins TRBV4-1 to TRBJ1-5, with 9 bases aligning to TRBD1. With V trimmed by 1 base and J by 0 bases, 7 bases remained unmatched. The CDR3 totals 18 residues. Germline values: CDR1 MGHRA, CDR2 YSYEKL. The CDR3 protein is CASSQASGTGPSNQPQHF. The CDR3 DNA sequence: TGCGCCAGCAGCCAAGCCTCCGGGACAGGGCCTAGCAATCAGCCCCAGCATTTT.

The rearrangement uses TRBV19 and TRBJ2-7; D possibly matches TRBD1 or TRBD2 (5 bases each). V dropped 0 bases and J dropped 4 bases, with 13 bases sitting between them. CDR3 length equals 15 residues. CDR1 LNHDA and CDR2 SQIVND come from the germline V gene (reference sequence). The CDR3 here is CASSIDRGRAYEQYF. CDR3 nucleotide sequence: TGTGCCAGTAGTATAGATCGGGGCAGGGCTTACGAGCAGTACTTC. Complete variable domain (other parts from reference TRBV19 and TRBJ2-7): DGGITQSPKYLFRKEGQNVTLSCEQNLNHDAMYWYRQDPGQGLRLIYYSQIVNDFQKGDIAEGYSVSREKKESFPLTVTSAQKNPTAFYLCASSIDRGRAYEQYFGPGTRLTVT.

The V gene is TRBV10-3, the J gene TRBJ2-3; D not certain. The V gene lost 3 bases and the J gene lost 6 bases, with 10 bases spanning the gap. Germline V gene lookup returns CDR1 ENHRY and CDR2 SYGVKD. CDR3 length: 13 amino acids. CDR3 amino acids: CAISDFASDTQYF. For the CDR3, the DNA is TGTGCCATCAGTGATTTTGCTTCCGATACGCAGTATTTT.

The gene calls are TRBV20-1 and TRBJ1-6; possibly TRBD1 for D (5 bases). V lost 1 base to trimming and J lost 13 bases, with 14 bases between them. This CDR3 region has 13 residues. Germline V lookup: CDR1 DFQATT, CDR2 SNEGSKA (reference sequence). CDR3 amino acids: CSARGQWPVPLHF. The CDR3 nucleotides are TGCAGTGCTAGAGGACAGTGGCCTGTGCCCCTCCACTTT.

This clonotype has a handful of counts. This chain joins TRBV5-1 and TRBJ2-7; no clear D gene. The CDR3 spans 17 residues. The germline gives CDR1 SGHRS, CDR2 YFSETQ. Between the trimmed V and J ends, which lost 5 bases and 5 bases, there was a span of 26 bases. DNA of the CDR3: TGCGCCAGCAGTCGATCGTGGCCCATCGGATTCTCGGACGAGCAGTACTTC. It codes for CASSRSWPIGFSDEQYF.

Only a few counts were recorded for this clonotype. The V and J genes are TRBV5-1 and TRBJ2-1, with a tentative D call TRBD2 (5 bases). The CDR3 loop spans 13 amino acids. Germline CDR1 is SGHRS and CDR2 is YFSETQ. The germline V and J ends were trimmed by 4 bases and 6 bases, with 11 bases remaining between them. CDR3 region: CASSPEDFNEQFF. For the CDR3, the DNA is TGCGCCAGCAGCCCGGAGGATTTCAATGAGCAGTTCTTC.

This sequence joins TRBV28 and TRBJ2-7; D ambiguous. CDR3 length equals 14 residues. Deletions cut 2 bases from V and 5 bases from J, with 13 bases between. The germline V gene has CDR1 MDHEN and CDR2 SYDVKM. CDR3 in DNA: TGTGCCAGCAGTTTACCCGGGCCTCACCACGAGCAGTACTTC. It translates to CASSLPGPHHEQYF.

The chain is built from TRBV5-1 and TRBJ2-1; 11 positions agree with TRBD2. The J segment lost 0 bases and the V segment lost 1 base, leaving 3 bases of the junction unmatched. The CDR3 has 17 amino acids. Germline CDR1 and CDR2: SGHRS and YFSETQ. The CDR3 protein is CASSLLGLADSYNEQFF. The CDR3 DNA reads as TGCGCCAGCAGCTTGTTGGGACTAGCGGACTCCTACAATGAGCAGTTCTTC.

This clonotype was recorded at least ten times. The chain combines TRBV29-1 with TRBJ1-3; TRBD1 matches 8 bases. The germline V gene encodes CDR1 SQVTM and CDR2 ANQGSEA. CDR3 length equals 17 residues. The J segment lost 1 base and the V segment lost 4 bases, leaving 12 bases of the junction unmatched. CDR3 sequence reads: CSVVGWGQESSGNTIYF. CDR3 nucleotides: TGCAGCGTTGTCGGTTGGGGACAGGAATCTTCTGGAAACACCATATATTTT.